This passage covers 2 T cell receptor beta chains from one sample sequenced in a study of T cells in tumors after PD-1 blockade. TCRdb keeps only in-frame clones here, not all; method: immunoSEQ multiplex PCR. The profile covers 45,000 to 60,000 clones, with 79% appearing a single time and roughly 17% taken by the ten largest. The sample here was PBMCs, taken before anti-PD-1 treatment. These receptors were collected from a human donor with basal cell carcinoma.

The chain has TRBV29-1 and TRBJ2-1; D is undetermined. Trimming took 4 bases from V and 1 from J, leaving 11 bases between them. The CDR3 is made up of 14 amino acids. CDR1 is SQVTM, CDR2 ANQGSEA, per germline. This CDR3 is CSVVGLGSYNEQFF. The CDR3 DNA sequence: TGCAGCGTTGTTGGGTTGGGGTCCTACAATGAGCAGTTCTTC.

V and J are TRBV2 and TRBJ2-7; D unresolved. CDR1 is SNHLY and CDR2 is FYNNEI in the germline V gene. The length of the CDR3 is 14 residues. V was cut by 3 bases and J by 3 bases, with 12 bases left in between. Written as DNA, the CDR3 is TGTGCCAGCAGTGACCACGGTCTATTCTACGAGCAGTACTTC. Amino acids: CASSDHGLFYEQYF. The entire variable domain, with the rest obtained from reference TRBV2 and TRBJ2-7, is as follows: EPEVTQTPSHQVTQMGQEVILRCVPISNHLYFYWYRQILGQKVEFLVSFYNNEISEKSEIFDDQFSVERPDGSNFTLKIRSTKLEDSAMYFCASSDHGLFYEQYFGPGTRLTVT.